Below are 28 T cell receptor beta chains sequenced from a single sample in a study of T-cell reconstitution after alpha-beta-depleted transplantation in children. For TCRbeta, the library was prepared with unique molecular identifiers. TCRdb recomputed calls from the PCR reads with MiXCR, one row per CDR3 protein. The table has 250,000 to 300,000 distinct CDR3 sequences, about a tenth seen once. Sequences were derived from PBMCs, sampled before TCRalphabeta/CD19-depleted stem cell transplant. The receptors derive from a boy under two years old with acute myeloid leukemia, due to receive a stem cell transplant.

This clonotype was seen at least ten times. This sequence joins TRBV10-3 and TRBJ1-1; D not resolved. The CDR3 totals 15 residues. Looked up from germline, CDR1 is ENHRY and CDR2 is SYGVKD. Between the trimmed V and J ends, which lost 9 bases and 0 bases, there was a span of 17 bases. The CDR3 DNA sequence: TGTGCCATAAGATGGGGTTCTGACATGAACACTGAAGCTTTCTTT. Amino acids: CAIRWGSDMNTEAFF.

V gene TRBV20-1 combines with J gene TRBJ1-4, with 9 bases matching TRBD1. The J segment lost 6 bases and the V segment lost 4 bases, leaving 6 bases of the junction unmatched. CDR3 length: 14 residues. Germline V gene lookup returns CDR1 DFQATT and CDR2 SNEGSKA (reference sequence). The CDR3 nucleotides read TGCAGTGCTACTTACAGGGGGCGCGATGAAAAACTGTTTTTT. This sequence encodes CSATYRGRDEKLFF.

Points on this clonotype: At one end, the junction sequence differs from germline, possibly due to a read error. V is TRBV7-2 and J is TRBJ1-1, with D uncertain. Germline assignment: CDR1 SGHTA and CDR2 FQGNSA. The CDR3 is 13 amino acids. CDR3 DNA: TGTGTCAGCAGCTTAAGGATGAACACTGAAGCTTTCTTT. Its protein is CVSSLRMNTEAFF.

This clonotype was detected only a few times. The CDR3 DNA follows: TGTGCCACCAGTGATTATTCTAGCGGCCAAGAGACCCAGTACTTC. Amino acid sequence: CATSDYSSGQETQYF. The gene calls are TRBV24-1 and TRBJ2-5; TRBD2 agrees at 7 bases. The CDR3 length is 15 residues. With V trimmed by 2 bases and J by 1 base, 3 bases remained unmatched. Germline CDR1 and CDR2: KGHDR and SFDVKD.

The chain has TRBV20-1 and TRBJ1-4; TRBD1 might be the D (5 bases). Germline V gives CDR1 DFQATT, CDR2 SNEGSKA (reference sequence). Trimming took 6 bases from V and 10 from J, leaving 21 bases between them. The CDR3 extends over 14 amino acids. The CDR3 DNA follows: TGCAGTGCCGTCCGGGGTTGGGGGTATGGAAAACTGTTTTTT. This translates into CSAVRGWGYGKLFF.

This clonotype was counted a few times. This sequence joins TRBV10-3 and TRBJ2-3; no definite D call. V dropped 2 bases and J dropped 0 bases, with 9 bases sitting between them. The length of the CDR3 is 15 residues. CDR1 ENHRY and CDR2 SYGVKD come from the germline V gene. The CDR3, as DNA: TGTGCCATCAGTGAGCTTGATACAAGCACAGATACGCAGTATTTT. Protein product: CAISELDTSTDTQYF.

The gene calls are TRBV20-1 and TRBJ2-1; TRBD2 agrees at 16 bases. After removal of 5 bases from V and 5 bases from J, the junction contained 6 bases not matched to a gene. The CDR3 runs to 16 residues. Germline V lookup: CDR1 DFQATT, CDR2 SNEGSKA (reference sequence). CDR3 sequence: CSAGTSGRAAHNEQFF. The CDR3 DNA is TGCAGTGCTGGGACTAGCGGGAGGGCCGCACACAATGAGCAGTTCTTC.

This clonotype occurred many times. The V call is TRBV4-3, the J call TRBJ2-2; perhaps TRBD1 as D (6 bases). The CDR3 has 16 residues. Germline CDR1 and CDR2: LGHNA and YSLEER. Trimming left V 5 bases short and J 2 bases short, with 15 bases between. The CDR3 is CASSSQTGRNTGELFF. Here the CDR3 DNA reads TGCGCCAGCAGCTCTCAGACAGGACGCAACACCGGGGAGCTGTTTTTT.

This clonotype showed up many times. The chain links TRBV29-1 to TRBJ2-2; D call uncertain. The CDR3 contains 12 residues. CDR1 and CDR2 from the germline V gene are SQVTM and ANQGSEA. V lost 5 bases and J 5 bases, leaving 9 bases between the germline ends. As DNA, the CDR3 is TGCAGCGTTTGGGGTAAAACCGGGGAGCTGTTTTTT. Translated: CSVWGKTGELFF.

This clonotype was picked up many times. This chain connects TRBV5-1 to TRBJ2-4; D might be TRBD1 or TRBD2, each matching 5 bases. The CDR3 spans 13 residues. V dropped 7 bases and J dropped 7 bases, with 15 bases sitting between them. CDR1 and CDR2 from the germline V gene are SGHRS and YFSETQ. CDR3 sequence reads: CASGLRDGNIQYF. As DNA, the CDR3 is TGCGCCAGCGGTCTGAGGGACGGTAACATTCAGTACTTC. The full variable domain, in which reference TRBV5-1 and TRBJ2-4 provide the parts outside the CDR3, is KAGVTQTPRYLIKTRGQQVTLSCSPISGHRSVSWYQQTPGQGLQFLFEYFSETQRNKGNFPGRFSGRQFSNSRSEMNVSTLELGDSALYLCASGLRDGNIQYFGAGTRLSVL.

Concerning this clonotype: A much larger clone differs from this one at a single base, so this may be a read error. The chain carries TRBV3-1 and TRBJ1-5; D ambiguous. The V end was cut by 4 bases, the J end by 4 bases, with 8 bases between. CDR1 and CDR2 from the germline V gene are LGHDT and YNNKEL (reference sequence). The CDR3 has 13 amino acids. The chain's CDR3 is CASSRVRNQPQHF. The CDR3 DNA sequence: TGTGCCAGCAGCCGAGTCAGAAATCAGCCCCAGCATTTT.

A word on this clonotype: This may be a read error: a much more frequent sequence differs by one nucleotide. The rearrangement uses TRBV29-1 and TRBJ2-7; D gene uncertain. Trimming cost V 6 bases and J 3 bases, with 12 bases left between them. CDR1 is SQVTM and CDR2 is ANQGSEA in the germline V gene. This CDR3 is 12 amino acids long. The CDR3 DNA follows: TGCAGCGTCGCAGGATCTAACTACGAGCAGTACTTC. Its protein product is CSVAGSNYEQYF.

The gene calls are TRBV18 and TRBJ2-7; either TRBD1 or TRBD2 may supply D (5 bases each). This CDR3 contains 16 residues. In germline, CDR1 is KGHSH, CDR2 LQKENI. Trimming stripped 2 bases from V and 0 bases from J, with 14 bases between. CDR3 region: CASSPGGRTVSYEQYF. The CDR3 region has the DNA TGTGCCAGCTCACCAGGGGGAAGGACCGTCTCCTACGAGCAGTACTTC.

Remarks on this clonotype: As the CDR3 is not closed by the conserved phenylalanine or tryptophan, this likely results from a read error. The rearrangement links TRBV20-1 to TRBJ2-5, with no clear D. V shed 0 bases and J shed 4 bases, with 6 bases lying between them. The CDR3 sequence is 12 residues long. The germline gives CDR1 DFQATT, CDR2 SNEGSKA (reference sequence). CDR3 coding DNA: TGCAGTGCTAGAGATCCGCTAGAGACCCAGTACCTC. Protein sequence: CSARDPLETQYL.

This clonotype has at least ten counts. The V and J genes are TRBV20-1 and TRBJ2-7, with a tentative D call TRBD2 (6 bases). The germline V and J ends were trimmed by 3 bases and 2 bases, with 11 bases remaining between them. The CDR3 consists of 13 residues. Germline assignment: CDR1 DFQATT and CDR2 SNEGSKA (reference sequence). The CDR3 DNA reads TGCAGTGCTAGTAGCGGCTTTCCCTACGAGCAGTACTTC. This sequence encodes CSASSGFPYEQYF.

To note about this clonotype: A much larger clone lies a single base off, so this may be a read error. The rearrangement uses TRBV28 and TRBJ1-2; D may be TRBD1 (5 bases). The germline V gene encodes CDR1 MDHEN and CDR2 SYDVKM. The CDR3 length is 12 residues. As DNA, the CDR3 is TGTGCCAGCAGTCTAGACAGCTATCGCTACACCTTC. This sequence encodes CASSLDSYRYTF.

This clonotype was seen ten or more times. V and J are TRBV6-5 and TRBJ2-2, with 7 bases identical to TRBD1. The CDR3 totals 17 residues. With 2 bases clipped from V and 1 base from J, the junction kept 7 bases outside the gene matches. Germline-derived CDR1 and CDR2 are MNHEY and SVGAGI. CDR3 DNA: TGTGCCAGCAGTTACCGACAGGGCTTCCGGAACACCGGGGAGCTGTTTTTT. It codes for CASSYRQGFRNTGELFF.

This clonotype occurred many times. The chain combines TRBV20-1 with TRBJ2-1; a weak D match, TRBD1 (6 bases). Germline CDR1 and CDR2: DFQATT and SNEGSKA (reference sequence). Trimming shortened V by 6 bases and J by 1 base, and 10 bases separated the two germline ends. CDR3 length: 13 residues. CDR3 region: CSAYDRSYNEQFF. CDR3 sequence (DNA): TGCAGTGCCTATGACAGGTCCTACAATGAGCAGTTCTTC.

This clonotype was counted a few times. The rearrangement uses TRBV12-5 and TRBJ2-1, with 7 bases that match TRBD1. CDR1 is LGHNT, CDR2 FRNRAP, per germline. The CDR3 spans 11 residues. The CDR3 DNA follows: TGTGCCTCTGACAGGGCCAATGAGCAGTTCTTC. The encoded protein is CASDRANEQFF.

Many counts were recorded for this clonotype. V is TRBV12-3 or TRBV12-4 and J is TRBJ2-5; 11 bases align to TRBD1. J lost 5 bases, V lost 2 bases, and 4 bases had no gene match. The CDR3 runs 15 residues. The CDR3: CASSLTGQGAETQYF. DNA of the CDR3: TGTGCCAGCAGTTTAACTGGACAGGGGGCGGAGACCCAGTACTTC.

This clonotype has ten or more counts. V is TRBV4-3 and J is TRBJ2-1; no clear D gene. Trimming stripped 0 bases from V and 9 bases from J, with 12 bases between. The CDR3 totals 14 residues. The germline V gene encodes CDR1 LGHNA and CDR2 YSLEER. The DNA of the CDR3 is TGCGCCAGCAGCCAAGATCGGATATCTCCTGAGCAGTTCTTC. This encodes CASSQDRISPEQFF.

This clonotype was counted many times. The V call is TRBV7-9, the J call TRBJ2-7, with 10 bases matching TRBD2. V lost 5 bases and J lost 6; bases outside the gene matches: 4. The germline gives CDR1 SEHNR, CDR2 FQNEAQ (reference sequence). The CDR3 contains 13 residues. The CDR3 is CASSPSSGSEQYF. CDR3 nucleotide sequence: TGTGCCAGCAGCCCCTCTAGCGGGAGCGAGCAGTACTTC. The full variable domain, its missing parts supplied by reference TRBV7-9 and TRBJ2-7, is DTGVSQNPRHKITKRGQNVTFRCDPISEHNRLYWYRQTLGQGPEFLTYFQNEAQLEKSRLLSDRFSAERPKGSFSTLEIQRTEQGDSAMYLCASSPSSGSEQYFGPGTRLTVT.

This clonotype was detected ten times or more. This chain joins TRBV11-2 and TRBJ2-2; TRBD1 is a possible D gene (6 bases). Trimming removed 2 bases from V and 1 base from J, with 8 bases in between. From germline, CDR1 is SGHAT and CDR2 FQNNGV. The CDR3 loop spans 15 amino acids. As DNA, the CDR3 is TGTGCCAGCAGCTTAATGGGACAGAACACCGGGGAGCTGTTTTTT. Translation gives CASSLMGQNTGELFF.

This clonotype was counted a few times. The CDR3 sequence is CASSFSRKGYEQYF. CDR3 DNA: TGTGCCAGCAGTTTTTCGCGGAAAGGGTACGAGCAGTACTTC. The V call is TRBV27, the J call TRBJ2-7; no clear D gene. Germline lookup yields CDR1 MNHEY and CDR2 SMNVEV (reference sequence). The CDR3 length is 14 residues. V was pared by 3 bases and J by 4 bases, with 13 bases between.

Ten or more counts support this clonotype. The chain carries TRBV20-1 and TRBJ2-7, with TRBD1 matching over 9 bases. CDR1 and CDR2 (germline): DFQATT, SNEGSKA (reference sequence). This CDR3 is 12 amino acids long. Trimming cost V 7 bases and J 6 bases; bases outside gene matches: 7. Here the CDR3 DNA reads TGCAGTGGGGACAGGGAGGGTGTCGAGCAGTACTTC. Its translation is CSGDREGVEQYF.

There are many counts of this clonotype. The rearrangement uses TRBV7-6 and TRBJ2-1, with 15 bases identical to TRBD2. The CDR3 runs 19 residues. With V trimmed by 6 bases and J by 0 bases, 9 bases remained unmatched. Germline assignment: CDR1 SGHVS and CDR2 FNYEAQ. CDR3 sequence: CASSPRGLAGGLSYNEQFF. CDR3 in DNA: TGTGCCAGCAGTCCCCGGGGACTAGCGGGGGGCCTCTCCTACAATGAGCAGTTCTTC. Full variable domain (missing parts from reference TRBV7-6 and TRBJ2-1): GAGVSQSPRYKVTKRGQDVALRCDPISGHVSLYWYRQALGQGPEFLTYFNYEAQQDKSGLPNDRFSAERPEGSISTLTIQRTEQRDSAMYRCASSPRGLAGGLSYNEQFFGPGTRLTVL.

There are many counts of this clonotype. The V gene is TRBV21-1, the J gene TRBJ2-1; the table assigns TRBD2, which was not confirmed against the DNA. TRBV21-1 is a pseudogene segment. The CDR3 sequence is 12 residues long. In DNA, the CDR3 is TGTGCCAGCAGCTGGATAGAGGGCAAGCAGTTCTTC. Amino acid sequence: CASSWIEGKQFF.

This clonotype was recorded many times. This chain connects TRBV5-1 to TRBJ2-7; 7 bases align to TRBD2. Per germline, CDR1 SGHRS and CDR2 YFSETQ. The CDR3 extends over 16 amino acids. Trimming cost V 4 bases and J 3 bases; bases outside gene matches: 13. CDR3 coding DNA: TGCGCCAGCAGCCCCCGAGCCGGGACTACCTTCTACGAGCAGTACTTC. Protein: CASSPRAGTTFYEQYF.